This is a list of T cell receptor beta chains from one sample in a study of cytomegalovirus exposure and HLA in healthy donors. Sequenced by immunoSEQ multiplex PCR; TCRdb stores in-frame clones only, minus some. Of about 120,000 clones listed, about four fifths were seen once; the top ten hold 8.5% to 10%. The sample comprised PBMCs. These receptors came from a female donor in good health and CMV-seropositive. Both conserved end residues are part of each CDR3. A D gene is named only where the DNA matches it firmly. Not all rows give a size; the values are once, few, many and, for expanded clones, a class.

D: TRBD1; J: TRBJ2-3; size: .; V: TRBV25-1; CDR3: CASTRQGSESTDTQYF; DNA: TGTGCCAGCACCCGACAGGGGAGTGAGAGCACAGATACGCAGTATTTT
D: .; J: TRBJ1-1; size: .; V: TRBV19; CDR3: CATTGAMNTEAFF; DNA: TGTGCCACCACGGGAGCTATGAACACTGAAGCTTTCTTT
D: TRBD1; J: TRBJ1-5; size: .; V: TRBV2; CDR3: CASSEQGVNQPQHF; DNA: TGTGCCAGCAGTGAACAGGGGGTCAATCAGCCCCAGCATTTT
D: TRBD1; J: TRBJ2-7; size: .; V: TRBV6-5; CDR3: CASSYAVGRGPYEQYF; DNA: TGTGCCAGCAGTTACGCGGTCGGCAGGGGGCCGTACGAGCAGTACTTC
D: TRBD2; J: TRBJ2-5; size: .; V: TRBV6-5; CDR3: CASSYSGAKTQYF; DNA: TGTGCCAGCAGTTACAGCGGGGCCAAGACCCAGTACTTC
D: .; J: TRBJ1-1; size: .; V: TRBV2; CDR3: CASTSLGAETEAFF; DNA: TGTGCCAGCACCTCACTGGGGGCGGAGACTGAAGCTTTCTTT
D: TRBD1; J: TRBJ2-7; size: .; V: TRBV11-2; CDR3: CASSLDLDRTEQYF; DNA: TGTGCCAGCAGCTTAGATCTGGACAGGACCGAGCAGTACTTC
D: TRBD1; J: TRBJ1-6; size: .; V: TRBV19; CDR3: CASTSAGTDNSPLHF; DNA: TGTGCCAGCACTTCCGCCGGGACAGATAATTCACCCCTCCACTTT
D: TRBD2; J: TRBJ2-5; size: few; V: TRBV9; CDR3: CASSPMASTSDASKETQYF; DNA: TGTGCCAGCAGCCCTATGGCCTCAACTAGCGACGCCTCCAAAGAGACCCAGTACTTC
D: .; J: TRBJ2-7; size: .; V: TRBV18; CDR3: CASSPPDSPYAEQYF; DNA: TGTGCCAGCTCACCACCCGACAGTCCCTACGCCGAGCAGTACTTC
D: .; J: TRBJ2-3; size: .; V: TRBV19; CDR3: CASSIGGTLDTQYF; DNA: TGTGCCAGTAGTATCGGCGGGACCCTAGATACGCAGTATTTT
D: TRBD1; J: TRBJ1-1; size: .; V: TRBV10-3; CDR3: CATNQINGQGGGNTEAFF; DNA: TGTGCCACGAATCAGATAAACGGACAGGGCGGGGGGAACACTGAAGCTTTCTTT
D: TRBD1; J: TRBJ1-5; size: once; V: TRBV27; CDR3: CASSLTGTGGAYSNQPQHF; DNA: TGTGCCAGCAGTTTAACCGGGACAGGGGGGGCTTATAGCAATCAGCCCCAGCATTTT
D: TRBD2; J: TRBJ2-7; size: .; V: TRBV29-1; CDR3: CSVGGGGVFLNEQYF; DNA: TGCAGCGTTGGGGGTGGGGGGGTTTTCTTGAACGAGCAGTACTTC
D: .; J: TRBJ2-1; size: .; V: TRBV6-6; CDR3: CASIDSRRSSYNEQFF; DNA: TGTGCCAGCATCGACTCGAGGCGAAGCTCCTACAATGAGCAGTTCTTC
D: TRBD2; J: TRBJ2-1; size: once; V: TRBV9; CDR3: CASSVGGGTYNEQFF; DNA: TGTGCCAGCAGCGTTGGGGGGGGTACCTACAATGAGCAGTTCTTC
D: .; J: TRBJ2-1; size: .; V: TRBV6-5; CDR3: CASGVRGGRNEQFF; DNA: TGTGCCAGCGGGGTCAGAGGGGGACGTAATGAGCAGTTCTTC
D: TRBD2; J: TRBJ2-7; size: .; V: TRBV6-5; CDR3: CASSYSAGGGAYEQYF; DNA: TGTGCCAGCAGTTACTCCGCGGGCGGGGGGGCCTACGAGCAGTACTTC
D: .; J: TRBJ2-5; size: .; V: TRBV9; CDR3: CASSVVGSPQETQYF; DNA: TGTGCCAGCAGCGTAGTTGGGAGCCCACAAGAGACCCAGTACTTC
D: .; J: TRBJ1-2; size: .; V: TRBV10-3; CDR3: CAISFDSLPNYGYTF; DNA: TGTGCCATCAGTTTCGACAGCCTTCCTAACTATGGCTACACCTTC
D: TRBD2; J: TRBJ2-7; size: once; V: TRBV7-2; CDR3: CASSFVSGGAGSYEQYF; DNA: TGTGCCAGCAGCTTTGTGAGCGGGGGGGCCGGGTCCTACGAGCAGTACTTC
D: .; J: TRBJ2-3; size: .; V: TRBV5-1; CDR3: CASSQTADTQYF; DNA: TGCGCCAGCAGCCAGACAGCAGATACGCAGTATTTT
D: .; J: TRBJ1-3; size: .; V: TRBV5-1; CDR3: CASSLVRGAGNTIYF; DNA: TGCGCCAGCAGCTTGGTACGGGGAGCTGGAAACACCATATATTTT
D: TRBD2; J: TRBJ2-1; size: .; V: TRBV5-1; CDR3: CASIALAGDSNEQFF; DNA: TGCGCCAGCATCGCGCTAGCGGGGGATTCGAATGAGCAGTTCTTC
D: TRBD2; J: TRBJ2-5; size: .; V: TRBV7-2; CDR3: CASSFSSGGETQYF; DNA: TGTGCCAGCAGCTTTTCCTCGGGGGGGGAGACCCAGTACTTC
D: TRBD1; J: TRBJ1-1; size: once; V: TRBV4-1; CDR3: CASSQEGGPGTGNTEAFF; DNA: TGCGCCAGCAGCCAAGAGGGGGGTCCCGGGACAGGGAACACTGAAGCTTTCTTT
D: TRBD1; J: TRBJ1-5; size: .; V: TRBV6-4; CDR3: CASSPRSKVQGAFGNQPQHF; DNA: TGTGCCAGCAGCCCTCGTTCTAAGGTCCAGGGGGCATTTGGCAATCAGCCCCAGCATTTT
D: TRBD1; J: TRBJ1-5; size: .; V: TRBV7-2; CDR3: CASSWDRGNQPQHF; DNA: TGTGCCAGCAGCTGGGACAGGGGGAATCAGCCCCAGCATTTT
D: .; J: TRBJ2-7; size: .; V: TRBV4-3; CDR3: CASSQDSGGPYEQYF; DNA: TGCGCCAGCAGCCAAGATTCGGGGGGCCCCTACGAGCAGTACTTC
D: TRBD2; J: TRBJ2-5; size: few; V: TRBV14; CDR3: CASSPLWTSRETQYF; DNA: TGTGCCAGCAGCCCTCTCTGGACTAGCCGGGAGACCCAGTACTTC
D: .; J: TRBJ2-3; size: .; V: TRBV7-9; CDR3: CASSLTSGFTDTQYF; DNA: TGTGCCAGCAGCTTAACCAGCGGATTCACAGATACGCAGTATTTT
D: .; J: TRBJ2-7; size: .; V: TRBV2; CDR3: CASSEGHSYEQYF; DNA: TGTGCCAGCAGTGAAGGACACTCTTACGAGCAGTACTTC
D: TRBD1; J: TRBJ2-7; size: once; V: TRBV5-1; CDR3: CASSLAGGQGYEQYF; DNA: TGCGCCAGCAGCTTGGCCGGCGGACAGGGCTACGAGCAGTACTTC
D: TRBD1; J: TRBJ1-1; size: .; V: TRBV6-5; CDR3: CASSQGATEAFF; DNA: TGTGCCAGCAGCCAGGGGGCGACTGAAGCTTTCTTT
D: TRBD1; J: TRBJ2-7; size: .; V: TRBV7-2; CDR3: CASTHMGTAPTEQYF; DNA: TGTGCCAGCACCCATATGGGGACAGCCCCAACCGAGCAGTACTTC
D: .; J: TRBJ2-7; size: .; V: TRBV2; CDR3: CASSEFLDSVTSYEQYF; DNA: TGTGCCAGCAGTGAATTTCTCGACAGCGTAACCTCCTACGAGCAGTACTTC
D: TRBD1; J: TRBJ2-5; size: .; V: TRBV5-8; CDR3: CASSLGSGRGYQETQYF; DNA: TGTGCCAGCAGCTTGGGGTCGGGCAGGGGGTACCAAGAGACCCAGTACTTC
D: .; J: TRBJ2-7; size: .; V: TRBV4-1; CDR3: CASSQTQVTYEQYF; DNA: TGCGCCAGCAGCCAGACCCAGGTAACCTACGAGCAGTACTTC
D: TRBD2; J: TRBJ2-1; size: .; V: TRBV28; CDR3: CASSFLTGTSGVGPYNEQFF; DNA: TGTGCCAGCAGTTTTCTAACCGGGACTAGCGGTGTGGGTCCCTACAATGAGCAGTTCTTC
D: .; J: TRBJ1-4; size: .; V: TRBV2; CDR3: CASSQDTVNEKLFF; DNA: TGTGCCAGCAGCCAGGACACGGTTAATGAAAAACTGTTTTTT
D: .; J: TRBJ1-4; size: .; V: TRBV7-2; CDR3: CASSVPVSANEKLFF; DNA: TGTGCCAGCAGCGTACCGGTTTCGGCTAATGAAAAACTGTTTTTT